This is a list of T cell receptor beta chains from one sample in a study of cytomegalovirus exposure and HLA in healthy donors. Profiled with immunoSEQ multiplex PCR; TCRdb holds only in-frame clones, not every one. The table shows more than 85,000 clones, with about 77% occurring only once. Sequencing used PBMCs. Receptors originate from a woman in her fifties or sixties in good health and CMV-seropositive. Each CDR3 is given with its conserved first and last residue. The D gene is left open where the match is weak. Size is stated for part of the rows, as once, few or many counts, or as a class when the clone is expanded.

D: NA; J: TRBJ2-1; V: TRBV27; size: NA; DNA: TGTGCCAGCAGTTTAGTCAGCAGGGTTGAGCAGTTCTTC; CDR3: CASSLVSRVEQFF
D: NA; J: TRBJ1-1; V: TRBV4-1; size: NA; DNA: TGCGCCAGCAGCCAACCCCCGTTGTACACTGAAGCTTTCTTT; CDR3: CASSQPPLYTEAFF
D: NA; J: TRBJ2-6; V: TRBV2; size: NA; DNA: TGTGCCAGCACTTTCATCGGGGGGCCGGGGGCCAACGTCCTGACTTTC; CDR3: CASTFIGGPGANVLTF
D: NA; J: TRBJ2-5; V: TRBV1; size: NA; DNA: TGCACCAGCAGCCAAGATTTGCGGGCGGACCAGCAGCAAGAGACCCAGTACTTC; CDR3: CTSSQDLRADQQQETQYF
D: NA; J: TRBJ1-5; V: TRBV7-8; size: once; DNA: TGTGCCAGCAGCTCCGAAGCCATGGTGAACAATCAGCCCCAGCATTTT; CDR3: CASSSEAMVNNQPQHF
D: TRBD1; J: TRBJ2-2; V: TRBV9; size: NA; DNA: TGTGCCAGCAGCGTAACGAGGGACAGGGAAACCGGGGAGCTGTTTTTT; CDR3: CASSVTRDRETGELFF
D: TRBD1; J: TRBJ2-7; V: TRBV30; size: NA; DNA: TGTGCCTGGAGTGCCCTTTGGGACAGGGGCTACGAGCAGTACTTC; CDR3: CAWSALWDRGYEQYF
D: NA; J: TRBJ1-1; V: TRBV2; size: NA; DNA: TGTGCCAGCAGTGGTACAGGGTTCCTGGAGACTGAAGCTTTCTTT; CDR3: CASSGTGFLETEAFF
D: NA; J: TRBJ1-5; V: TRBV19; size: NA; DNA: TGTGCCAGTAGTAGCCAGGGGCTTCTGACCCAGCATTTT; CDR3: CASSSQGLLTQHF
D: TRBD2; J: TRBJ2-5; V: TRBV5-4; size: NA; DNA: TGTGCCAGCAGCCACGCGGGGGTCAATCAAGAGACCCAGTACTTC; CDR3: CASSHAGVNQETQYF
D: NA; J: TRBJ2-2; V: TRBV6-6; size: NA; DNA: TGTGCCAGCAGTGCCTGGGACTCCAACACCGGGGAGCTGTTTTTT; CDR3: CASSAWDSNTGELFF
D: NA; J: TRBJ1-4; V: TRBV6-5; size: NA; DNA: TGTGCCAGCAGTTACTTGCAGGGGAACGAAAAACTGTTTTTT; CDR3: CASSYLQGNEKLFF
D: NA; J: TRBJ2-2; V: TRBV30; size: few; DNA: TGTGCCTGGAGCCCGACCGGGGAGCTGTTTTTT; CDR3: CAWSPTGELFF
D: NA; J: TRBJ1-1; V: TRBV7-9; size: few; DNA: TGTTCCAGCAGCTTTCAGGGCGGATGGATGAACACTGAAGCTTTCTTT; CDR3: CSSSFQGGWMNTEAFF
D: NA; J: TRBJ2-2; V: TRBV9; size: once; DNA: TGTGCCAGCAGCCTGGGGACTGCGAACACCGGGGAGCTGTTTTTT; CDR3: CASSLGTANTGELFF
D: TRBD2; J: TRBJ2-1; V: TRBV5-4; size: NA; DNA: TGTGCCAGCAGCTCCTTAGCGGGGGGAGGCAATGAGCAGTTCTTC; CDR3: CASSSLAGGGNEQFF
D: NA; J: TRBJ1-1; V: TRBV7-2; size: few; DNA: TGTGCCACTGGGGCTTACACTGAAGCTTTCTTT; CDR3: CATGAYTEAFF
D: NA; J: TRBJ1-5; V: TRBV6-5; size: NA; DNA: TGTGCCAGCAGTATAACAGGGCGTCAGCCCCAGCATTTT; CDR3: CASSITGRQPQHF
D: TRBD1; J: TRBJ1-1; V: TRBV28; size: NA; DNA: TGTGCCAGCACCTCAACAGGGGACACTGAAGCTTTCTTT; CDR3: CASTSTGDTEAFF
D: NA; J: TRBJ2-7; V: TRBV27; size: once; DNA: TGTGCCAGCAAGGACCCCAGGGCCTACGAGCAGTACTTC; CDR3: CASKDPRAYEQYF
D: TRBD1; J: TRBJ1-1; V: TRBV6-5; size: NA; DNA: TGTGCCAGCAGAACACCCGGAGGACAGGGTTCGGCTTTCTTT; CDR3: CASRTPGGQGSAFF
D: NA; J: TRBJ1-4; V: TRBV4-2; size: NA; DNA: TGTGCCAGCAGCCAAGAACCCAGGGCAGATGAAAAACTGTTTTTT; CDR3: CASSQEPRADEKLFF
D: NA; J: TRBJ2-7; V: TRBV2; size: few; DNA: TGTGCCAGCAGTGACAGTGTTTCCTACGAGCAGTACTTC; CDR3: CASSDSVSYEQYF
D: NA; J: TRBJ1-6; V: TRBV9; size: once; DNA: TGTGCCAGCAGCCCCTCGGGACATCATAATTCACCCCTCCACTTT; CDR3: CASSPSGHHNSPLHF
D: NA; J: TRBJ2-7; V: TRBV7-2; size: NA; DNA: TGTGCCAGCAGCTTATGGGGGGGCAGCTCCTACGAGCAGTACTTC; CDR3: CASSLWGGSSYEQYF
D: NA; J: TRBJ1-2; V: TRBV4-1; size: NA; DNA: TGCGCCAGCAGCCGGGAGGAGGGTAACTATGGCTACACCTTC; CDR3: CASSREEGNYGYTF
D: TRBD1; J: TRBJ1-2; V: TRBV7-9; size: NA; DNA: TGTGCCAGCAGCTCTTGGGGACAGAATCTTATCTATGGCTACACCTTC; CDR3: CASSSWGQNLIYGYTF
D: TRBD1; J: TRBJ1-3; V: TRBV30; size: once; DNA: TGTGCCTGGAGTTACTTCAGGGGGACTGGAAACACCATATATTTT; CDR3: CAWSYFRGTGNTIYF
D: NA; J: TRBJ1-2; V: TRBV10-2; size: NA; DNA: TGCGCCAGCAGTGTTGCGGGGGGAACTTTGTATGGCTACACCTTC; CDR3: CASSVAGGTLYGYTF
D: TRBD1; J: TRBJ2-1; V: TRBV5-5; size: NA; DNA: TGTGCCAGCACCCGGGACAGCCTAAACAATGAGCAGTTCTTC; CDR3: CASTRDSLNNEQFF
D: NA; J: TRBJ2-7; V: TRBV6-6; size: NA; DNA: TGTGCCAGCAGTTATACGACAGACTCCTACGAGCAGTACTTC; CDR3: CASSYTTDSYEQYF
D: NA; J: TRBJ1-5; V: TRBV7-8; size: NA; DNA: TGTGCCAGCAGCTTAACCGGGACACAAGGTCAGCCCCAGCATTTT; CDR3: CASSLTGTQGQPQHF
D: TRBD1; J: TRBJ2-7; V: TRBV7-9; size: NA; DNA: TGTGCCAGCAGCTTATCGGACAGGGGGACAGTCTCCTACGAGCAGTACTTC; CDR3: CASSLSDRGTVSYEQYF
D: TRBD1; J: TRBJ1-1; V: TRBV7-6; size: NA; DNA: TGTGCCAGCAGCGCGGGACAGCCGCTTTACACTGAAGCTTTCTTT; CDR3: CASSAGQPLYTEAFF
D: TRBD1; J: TRBJ2-1; V: TRBV6-1; size: few; DNA: TGTGCCAGCAGTGGCCCCGGACAGGGGCGGGATGAGCAGTTCTTC; CDR3: CASSGPGQGRDEQFF
D: TRBD2; J: TRBJ2-1; V: TRBV5-1; size: NA; DNA: TGCGCCAGCAGCTCGACTAGCGGGGCCTACAATGAGCAGTTCTTC; CDR3: CASSSTSGAYNEQFF
D: NA; J: TRBJ2-4; V: TRBV9; size: NA; DNA: TGTGCCAGCAGCTCCGGAAACATTCAGTACTTC; CDR3: CASSSGNIQYF
D: TRBD2; J: TRBJ2-1; V: TRBV11-3; size: NA; DNA: TGTGCCAGCAGCTCAGCAACTAGCGGGAGGGCCGGTGAGCAGTTCTTC; CDR3: CASSSATSGRAGEQFF
D: NA; J: TRBJ2-7; V: TRBV6-1; size: NA; DNA: TGTGCCAGCAGACCCAACCAGGGAAACTCCTACGAGCAGTACTTC; CDR3: CASRPNQGNSYEQYF
D: NA; J: TRBJ2-2; V: TRBV19; size: NA; DNA: TGTGCCAGTAGCATGCCGGACACCGGGGAGCTGTTTTTT; CDR3: CASSMPDTGELFF
D: TRBD1; J: TRBJ1-2; V: TRBV2; size: NA; DNA: TGTGCCAGCAGTCCCCGGACAGGCAAGCTAGAGGGCTACACCTTC; CDR3: CASSPRTGKLEGYTF
D: TRBD2; J: TRBJ2-2; V: TRBV7-6; size: NA; DNA: TGTGCCAGCAGCCCTTACCTAAGCGGGAGAAACACCGGGGAGCTGTTTTTT; CDR3: CASSPYLSGRNTGELFF
D: NA; J: TRBJ1-1; V: TRBV5-4; size: NA; DNA: TGTGCCAGCAGCTTGGGGAACCCAAGCGCGAACACTGAAGCTTTCTTT; CDR3: CASSLGNPSANTEAFF
D: TRBD1; J: TRBJ1-1; V: TRBV7-9; size: NA; DNA: TGTTCCAGCAGCTCTGACAGGGGAGGCACTGAAGCTTTCTTT; CDR3: CSSSSDRGGTEAFF
D: NA; J: TRBJ1-1; V: TRBV9; size: NA; DNA: TGTGCCAGCAGCGTAGAGCAGGCGAACACTGAAGCTTTCTTT; CDR3: CASSVEQANTEAFF
D: NA; J: TRBJ2-3; V: TRBV6-1; size: NA; DNA: TGTGCCAGCATAGGGGTCTGGGATACGCAGTATTTT; CDR3: CASIGVWDTQYF
D: TRBD1; J: TRBJ1-2; V: TRBV27; size: NA; DNA: TGTGCCAGCAAGAGGGACAGGGGGCCTTACTATGGCTACACCTTC; CDR3: CASKRDRGPYYGYTF
D: NA; J: TRBJ1-5; V: TRBV2; size: NA; DNA: TGTGCCAGCAGTGCCACGGGTTATAGCAATCAGCCCCAGCATTTT; CDR3: CASSATGYSNQPQHF
D: TRBD1; J: TRBJ1-2; V: TRBV5-1; size: NA; DNA: TGCGCCAGCAGCTTGACAGGGACAGCCGGCGATGGCTACACCTTC; CDR3: CASSLTGTAGDGYTF